Below, 13 T cell receptor beta chains from the same sample are listed, as sequenced in a study of siplizumab effects on memory and regulatory T cells. TCRdb keeps only in-frame clones here, not all; method: immunoSEQ multiplex PCR. The sample shows 90,000 to 150,000 clones, 85% to 95% of them seen only once. Sequenced sample: non-Treg CD4+ T cells sorted from blood. The receptors were gathered from a human donor in good health.

CDR3 nucleotide sequence: TGTGCCAGCAGCCCGCCGGGACAGGGGGCGTACGAGCAGTACTTC. Encoded protein: CASSPPGQGAYEQYF. The V call is TRBV4-2, the J call TRBJ2-7; 12 nucleotides agree with TRBD1. The length of the CDR3 is 15 residues. Germline V gene sequence: CDR1 LGHNA, CDR2 YNFKEQ. V was pared by 4 bases and J by 4 bases, with 5 bases of the junction left unmatched.

This clone showed up just once. This chain connects TRBV2 to TRBJ2-7; 7 bases align to TRBD1. The CDR3 has 13 residues. Trimming removed 5 bases from V and 4 bases from J; junction bases left unmatched: 5. Germline V gene sequence: CDR1 SNHLY, CDR2 FYNNEI. The CDR3 nucleotides are TGTGCCAGCAGTCAGATGACAGGGTACGAGCAGTACTTC. It specifies CASSQMTGYEQYF.

A single count supports this clone. The chain employs TRBV4-2 and TRBJ1-2; 10 bases agree with TRBD1. Germline values: CDR1 LGHNA, CDR2 YNFKEQ. After removal of 4 bases from V and 8 bases from J, the junction contained 4 bases not matched to a gene. This CDR3 has 13 amino acids. The CDR3 protein is CASSPGTGAGYTF. The CDR3, as DNA: TGTGCCAGCAGCCCTGGGACAGGGGCCGGCTACACCTTC.

The rearrangement joins TRBV20-1 to TRBJ1-2; 9 bases map to TRBD1. CDR1 and CDR2 from the germline V gene are DFQATT and SNEGSKA (reference sequence). The CDR3 has 10 residues. V was pared by 3 bases and J by 11 bases, with 1 base of the junction left unmatched. The CDR3 protein is CSASGTGYTF. The CDR3 coding sequence is TGCAGTGCTAGCGGGACAGGGTACACCTTC.

This rearrangement joins TRBV19 to TRBJ2-3; D not certain. CDR3 size: 14 residues. Germline V lookup: CDR1 LNHDA, CDR2 SQIVND (reference sequence). The germline V and J ends were trimmed by 2 bases and 1 base, with 7 bases remaining between them. The CDR3 sequence is CASSIRAGTDTQYF. The CDR3 coding sequence is TGTGCCAGTAGTATACGGGCGGGCACAGATACGCAGTATTTT.

V is TRBV25-1 and J is TRBJ2-2; 7 bases agree with TRBD2. V gave up 5 bases and J gave up 6 bases; unmatched junction bases: 9. The germline V gene encodes CDR1 MGHDK and CDR2 SYGVNS. This CDR3 is built from 15 residues. As DNA, the CDR3 is TGTGCCAGCAGTCGTGCGGGGGAGGCTGCCGGGGAGCTGTTTTTT. Protein sequence: CASSRAGEAAGELFF. Variable domain in full (rest from reference TRBV25-1 and TRBJ2-2): EADIYQTPRYLVIGTGKKITLECSQTMGHDKMYWYQQDPGMELHLIHYSYGVNSTEKGDLSSESTVSRIRTEHFPLTLESARPSHTSQYLCASSRAGEAAGELFFGEGSRLTVL.

The gene calls are TRBV18 and TRBJ2-7; D remains ambiguous. CDR1 and CDR2 (germline): KGHSH, LQKENI. The CDR3 extends over 14 amino acids. Trimming left V 0 bases short and J 1 base short, with 7 bases between. CDR3 in DNA: TGTGCCAGCTCACCACCAGGGTTGTCCTACGAGCAGTACTTC. This codes for CASSPPGLSYEQYF.

This clone was recorded once. The chain is built from TRBV11-2 and TRBJ2-1; no clear D. V was pared by 2 bases and J by 12 bases, with 14 bases between. Germline loops: CDR1 SGHAT, CDR2 FQNNGV. The CDR3 runs 13 residues. CDR3 loop: CASSLSRLYGQFF. DNA for the CDR3: TGTGCCAGCAGCTTATCCCGACTGTATGGGCAGTTCTTC. Full variable domain (missing parts from reference TRBV11-2 and TRBJ2-1): EAGVAQSPRYKIIEKRQSVAFWCNPISGHATLYWYQQILGQGPKLLIQFQNNGVVDDSQLPKDRFSAERLKGVDSTLKIQPAKLEDSAVYLCASSLSRLYGQFFGPGTRLTVL.

About this clone: One junction end disagrees with the germline gene, perhaps due to a read error. This chain joins TRBV19 and TRBJ1-1; TRBD1 agrees at 7 bases. This CDR3 has 14 residues. In germline, CDR1 is LNHDA, CDR2 SQIVND (reference sequence). This chain's CDR3 is CASWEGQMNAEAFF. CDR3 nucleotides: TGTGCCAGTTGGGAGGGACAGATGAACGCTGAAGCTTTCTTT.

V is TRBV5-4 and J is TRBJ2-7; the D gene is possibly TRBD2 (5 bases). The CDR3 contains 15 residues. Germline V CDR1 and CDR2: SGHNT, YYREEE (reference sequence). V lost 2 bases and J 2 bases, leaving 14 bases between the germline ends. CDR3 sequence: CASSFGLTGTYEQYF. The CDR3 DNA sequence: TGTGCCAGCAGCTTTGGTTTAACGGGAACCTACGAGCAGTACTTC.

The J gene is TRBJ2-1, the V gene TRBV7-2; 12 bases align to TRBD2. From germline, CDR1 is SGHTA and CDR2 FQGNSA. V was pared by 5 bases and J by 4 bases, with 3 bases of the junction left unmatched. The CDR3 runs 15 residues. CDR3 DNA: TGTGCCAGCAGCGGCGGGACTAGCGGGTACAATGAGCAGTTCTTC. This codes for CASSGGTSGYNEQFF.

The V and J genes are TRBV11-2 and TRBJ1-1; the D gene is possibly TRBD1 (6 bases). Germline lookup yields CDR1 SGHAT and CDR2 FQNNGV. Trimming shortened V by 4 bases and J by 0 bases, and 12 bases separated the two germline ends. The CDR3 loop spans 15 amino acids. CDR3 DNA: TGTGCCAGCAGCTCCGTAGACAGGATGAACACTGAAGCTTTCTTT. Protein: CASSSVDRMNTEAFF.

The chain links TRBV5-1 to TRBJ2-3; D possibly corresponds to TRBD1 (5 bases). V dropped 4 bases and J dropped 4 bases, with 13 bases sitting between them. This CDR3 has 14 amino acids. Looked up from germline, CDR1 is SGHRS and CDR2 is YFSETQ. The CDR3 DNA reads TGCGCCAGCAGCCTTTTCCGACAGCCAGATACGCAGTATTTT. It is translated as CASSLFRQPDTQYF.